The 21 T cell receptor beta chains below were found in one sample sequenced in a study of chemoradiotherapy in HPV16-positive cancers. The table came from immunoSEQ multiplex PCR; TCRdb's copy has only in-frame clones and leaves some out. Among more than 9,500 clones listed, 75% to 80% were seen once. Specimen collection occurred from a patient who underwent chemoradiotherapy. The receptors come from a human donor with HPV-associated anogenital cancer.

The chain carries TRBV18 and TRBJ1-1; D unclear. In germline, CDR1 is KGHSH, CDR2 LQKENI. The V end lost 6 bases, the J end lost 1 base, and 3 bases lay between the germline ends. This CDR3 is built from 11 residues. The CDR3 loop reads CASSPNTEAFF. In DNA form, the CDR3 reads TGTGCCAGCTCTCCGAACACTGAAGCTTTCTTT.

The V gene is TRBV19, the J gene TRBJ1-2, with 9 positions matching TRBD1. The V and J ends lost 4 bases and 9 bases, in that order; junction bases with no gene match: 3. The germline V gene encodes CDR1 LNHDA and CDR2 SQIVND (reference sequence). CDR3 length: 12 amino acids. CDR3 loop: CASSRDRESYTF. The CDR3 DNA reads TGTGCCAGTAGTAGGGACAGGGAGAGCTACACCTTC.

The chain links TRBV19 to TRBJ2-3; D is unclear. The V and J ends lost 3 bases and 1 base respectively, with 17 bases between them. The CDR3 has 17 residues. The V gene's germline CDR1 is LNHDA and CDR2 SQIVND (reference sequence). DNA for the CDR3: TGTGCCAGTAGTATCCGTGGTGTCGGGCCCGGCACAGATACGCAGTATTTT. Amino acids: CASSIRGVGPGTDTQYF.

This chain connects TRBV7-2 to TRBJ2-3; possibly TRBD2 for D (5 bases). CDR1 and CDR2 from the germline V gene are SGHTA and FQGNSA. CDR3 size: 16 residues. V lost 2 bases and J lost 0, with 12 bases in between. The CDR3, as DNA: TGTGCCAGCAGCTTAAGGCACGGGGTGAGCACAGATACGCAGTATTTT. This sequence encodes CASSLRHGVSTDTQYF.

V is TRBV5-6 and J is TRBJ1-1; TRBD1 is a possible D gene (6 bases). The CDR3 sequence is 14 residues long. Between the trimmed V and J ends, which lost 1 base and 7 bases, there was a span of 14 bases. Germline loops: CDR1 SGHDT, CDR2 YYEEEE. For the CDR3, the DNA is TGTGCCAGCAGCTTGTACAGGGAAAGAGGTGAAGCTTTCTTT. Amino acid sequence: CASSLYRERGEAFF.

This chain connects TRBV7-2 to TRBJ2-3; TRBD2 aligns across 10 bases. There are 18 residues in the CDR3. CDR1 and CDR2 (germline): SGHTA, FQGNSA. The junction had 14 bases not matched to a gene; V was cut back by 3 bases and J by 5 bases. CDR3 sequence reads: CASSLGRGASGSLDTQYF. The CDR3 nucleotides are TGTGCCAGCAGCTTGGGTCGTGGTGCTAGCGGGAGCCTAGATACGCAGTATTTT.

The rearrangement links TRBV15 to TRBJ1-2; D not resolved. In germline, CDR1 is LNHNV, CDR2 YYDKDF (reference sequence). V was trimmed by 0 bases and J by 14 bases, leaving 19 bases between them. The CDR3 length is 14 residues. The CDR3 loop is CATSRDRAPSFHTF. CDR3 sequence (DNA): TGTGCCACCAGCAGAGATCGGGCCCCGTCGTTCCATACCTTC.

The chain is built from TRBV28 and TRBJ2-7, with TRBD1 matching 9 bases. CDR3 size: 15 residues. The germline V gene has CDR1 MDHEN and CDR2 SYDVKM. The V gene end was trimmed by 5 bases and the J gene end by 2 bases; junction bases not matched to a gene: 7. DNA for the CDR3: TGTGCCAGCAGTCCTGGGTGGGACAGGGCCTACGAGCAGTACTTC. Its protein is CASSPGWDRAYEQYF.

This rearrangement joins TRBV6-4 to TRBJ1-5, with TRBD1 matching over 8 bases. CDR3 length: 13 amino acids. The V gene end was trimmed by 3 bases and the J gene end by 5 bases; junction bases not matched to a gene: 0. Germline lookup yields CDR1 MRHNA and CDR2 SNTAGT. This CDR3 reads CASSEQGDQPQHF. In nucleotides, the CDR3 is TGTGCCAGCAGTGAACAGGGGGATCAGCCCCAGCATTTT.

This CDR3 is CASSLPSEADTQYF. Here the CDR3 DNA reads TGTGCCAGCAGCCTCCCCTCAGAGGCAGATACGCAGTATTTT. The chain uses TRBV7-6 and TRBJ2-3; D ambiguous. Germline V gene lookup returns CDR1 SGHVS and CDR2 FNYEAQ. The CDR3 runs 14 residues. Trimming shortened V by 5 bases and J by 4 bases, and 13 bases separated the two germline ends.

The chain joins TRBV6-1 to TRBJ1-2; D ambiguous. The CDR3 is made up of 13 amino acids. Trimming removed 4 bases from V and 5 bases from J, with 11 bases in between. Looked up from germline, CDR1 is MNHNS and CDR2 is SASEGT. The CDR3 is CASSARLQYGYTF. CDR3 sequence (DNA): TGTGCCAGCAGTGCCAGATTACAGTATGGCTACACCTTC.

The chain uses TRBV7-9 and TRBJ2-3; D is possibly TRBD2 (7 bases). In germline, CDR1 is SEHNR, CDR2 FQNEAQ (reference sequence). This CDR3 is 16 amino acids long. The V end lost 7 bases, the J end lost 0 bases, and 17 bases lay between the germline ends. CDR3 in DNA: TGTGCCAGCACCGTAGGGGGGGTCCCCAGCACAGATACGCAGTATTTT. Protein product: CASTVGGVPSTDTQYF.

Here the CDR3 reads CASSLELAGSNQETQYF. The CDR3 region has the DNA TGCGCCAGCAGCTTGGAGCTAGCGGGATCTAACCAAGAGACCCAGTACTTC. The rearrangement links TRBV5-1 to TRBJ2-5; 9 bases map to TRBD2. CDR3 length: 17 amino acids. Germline V CDR1 and CDR2: SGHRS, YFSETQ. V dropped 0 bases and J dropped 0; count of bases not matched to a gene: 6. Complete variable domain (other parts from reference TRBV5-1 and TRBJ2-5): KAGVTQTPRYLIKTRGQQVTLSCSPISGHRSVSWYQQTPGQGLQFLFEYFSETQRNKGNFPGRFSGRQFSNSRSEMNVSTLELGDSALYLCASSLELAGSNQETQYFGPGTRLLVL.

The V and J genes are TRBV27 and TRBJ2-7; D remains unclear. V lost 2 bases, J lost 1 base, and 12 bases lay in between. In germline, CDR1 is MNHEY, CDR2 SMNVEV (reference sequence). This CDR3 contains 15 residues. This CDR3 reads CASSLRLANSYEQYF. The CDR3 DNA follows: TGTGCCAGCAGTTTACGGCTGGCTAATTCCTACGAGCAGTACTTC.

The V and J genes are TRBV29-1 and TRBJ2-7; tentatively, D is TRBD2 (5 bases). V shed 4 bases and J shed 5 bases, with 15 bases lying between them. This CDR3 is 13 amino acids long. Germline CDR1 SQVTM, CDR2 ANQGSEA. The CDR3 coding sequence is TGCAGCGTTGCTCCGGGAAGGAAAAACGAGCAGTACTTC. This gives the protein CSVAPGRKNEQYF.

This sequence joins TRBV7-2 and TRBJ2-7; 14 bases map to TRBD2. Per germline, CDR1 SGHTA and CDR2 FQGNSA. V dropped 4 bases and J dropped 5; count of bases not matched to a gene: 1. This CDR3 spans 14 amino acids. The CDR3 coding sequence is TGTGCCAGCAGCTCGGGACTAGCGGGAGACGAGCAGTACTTC. This sequence encodes CASSSGLAGDEQYF.

This clone was detected a few times. V usage is TRBV13 and J usage is TRBJ1-1; D not certain. The length of the CDR3 is 12 residues. The V gene lost 1 base and the J gene lost 11 bases, with 11 bases spanning the gap. Germline CDR1 and CDR2: PRHDT and FYEKMQ (reference sequence). CDR3 in DNA: TGTGCCAGCAGCTTAGTTCCGGGTAGGGCTTTCTTT. Protein: CASSLVPGRAFF.

The chain recombines TRBV19 with TRBJ2-7; the match to TRBD2 covers 7 bases. V dropped 5 bases and J dropped 6; count of bases not matched to a gene: 7. Germline V CDR1 and CDR2: LNHDA, SQIVND (reference sequence). The length of the CDR3 is 13 residues. CDR3 residues: CASSPTGGGEQYF. The CDR3, as DNA: TGTGCCAGTAGTCCGACTGGCGGGGGCGAGCAGTACTTC.

This clone came up a few times. The J gene is TRBJ1-2, the V gene TRBV5-1; possibly TRBD1 for D (6 bases). V lost 4 bases to trimming and J lost 8 bases, with 15 bases between them. This CDR3 region has 13 residues. Per germline, CDR1 SGHRS and CDR2 YFSETQ. CDR3 coding DNA: TGCGCCAGCAGCCCGACAGCAGGGGAGGGCTACACCTTC. Protein: CASSPTAGEGYTF. The full variable domain, completed using reference TRBV5-1 and TRBJ1-2, is KAGVTQTPRYLIKTRGQQVTLSCSPISGHRSVSWYQQTPGQGLQFLFEYFSETQRNKGNFPGRFSGRQFSNSRSEMNVSTLELGDSALYLCASSPTAGEGYTFGSGTRLTVV.

The CDR3 is CASSQRTGPWGTGELFF. The CDR3 nucleotides read TGCGCCAGCAGCCAACGTACAGGCCCTTGGGGCACCGGGGAGCTGTTTTTT. V usage is TRBV4-1 and J usage is TRBJ2-2; possibly TRBD1 for D (5 bases). CDR1 MGHRA and CDR2 YSYEKL come from the germline V gene. Trimming removed 2 bases from V and 4 bases from J, with 17 bases in between. The CDR3 runs to 17 residues.

The V call is TRBV20-1, the J call TRBJ2-7; 7 nucleotides match TRBD1. CDR1 is DFQATT and CDR2 is SNEGSKA in the germline V gene (reference sequence). Losses at the gene ends were 5 bases for V and 2 bases for J; bases not matched to a gene: 0. The CDR3 totals 11 residues. CDR3 residues: CSADRAYEQYF. The CDR3 bases are TGCAGTGCTGACAGGGCCTACGAGCAGTACTTC.